The T cell receptor (beta chain) described here comes from a study of blood T cell repertoires in COVID-19. Germline lookup yields CDR1 SGDLS and CDR2 YYNGEE. This CDR3 is 14 amino acids long. Trimming took off 3 bases at V and 5 bases at J, with 14 bases between the two ends. Generated by immunoSEQ multiplex PCR, the TCRdb table keeps only in-frame clones and is missing some. Counted here are under 300,000 clones, around 90% occurring once; the ten biggest clones make up around 0.9%. The J gene is TRBJ1-1, the V gene TRBV9; D is undetermined. This clonotype was sampled from a woman aged 30 to 39 who had recovered from COVID-19. Sequences were obtained from PBMCs or T cells enriched from blood (not recorded which). CDR3 loop: CASSDSAGGTEAFF. In nucleotides, the CDR3 is TGTGCCAGCAGCGACTCCGCTGGAGGGACTGAAGCTTTCTTT.